This T cell receptor (beta chain) was documented in a study of cytomegalovirus exposure and HLA in healthy donors. Germline V lookup: CDR1 SGHRS, CDR2 YFSETQ. Between the trimmed V and J ends, which lost 0 bases and 0 bases, there was a span of 6 bases. This CDR3 comprises 15 residues. PCR amplification relied on 60 Vbeta primers (plus 13 Jbeta primers). Method: immunoSEQ multiplex PCR; TCRdb's copy keeps in-frame clones and lacks some. Among about 150,000 clones, 76% were seen once, and the ten largest hold 2.5% to 4%. This clone was seen a single time. The clonotype comes from a man between 40 and 49 years old in good health and CMV-seronegative. The rearrangement links TRBV5-1 to TRBJ2-2; D is uncertain. Sequenced material: PBMCs. DNA for the CDR3: TGCGCCAGCAGCTTGGACAGTACGAACACCGGGGAGCTGTTTTTT. Translation: CASSLDSTNTGELFF.